The 9 T cell receptor beta chains below all came from one sample that was sequenced in a study of blood T cell repertoires in COVID-19. TCRdb keeps only in-frame clones here, not all; method: immunoSEQ multiplex PCR. Of tens of thousands of clones listed, over 80% are singletons. Sequencing used peripheral blood. These receptors were obtained from an elderly man with active COVID-19.

Here the CDR3 DNA reads TGTGCCACCAGCAGAGCGGGACAGGGGAACATTCAGTACTTC. This encodes CATSRAGQGNIQYF. V usage is TRBV15 and J usage is TRBJ2-4; 10 positions agree with TRBD1. V shed 1 base, J shed 7 bases, and the junction held 1 base outside the gene matches. The CDR3 is 14 amino acids. CDR1 and CDR2 (germline): LNHNV, YYDKDF (reference sequence).

This chain connects TRBV5-1 to TRBJ2-3; 14 nucleotides match TRBD2. Germline V lookup: CDR1 SGHRS, CDR2 YFSETQ. Unmatched junction bases numbered 8, after V lost 0 bases and J lost 2 bases. This CDR3 is built from 19 residues. This chain's CDR3 is CASSLAGTSGRSPTDTQYF. DNA of the CDR3: TGCGCCAGCAGCTTGGCAGGGACTAGCGGGAGATCCCCCACAGATACGCAGTATTTT.

This clone was counted a single time. V usage is TRBV12-3 or TRBV12-4 and J usage is TRBJ2-1; D possibly corresponds to TRBD1 (5 bases). V was clipped by 3 bases and J by 12 bases, with 9 bases between them. The CDR3 extends over 11 amino acids. The CDR3 DNA reads as TGTGCCAGCAGTTTCGGCAGGGCGCAGTTCTTC. Amino acids: CASSFGRAQFF.

This sequence joins TRBV24-1 and TRBJ2-3, with no clear D. The CDR3 covers 10 residues. V lost 8 bases to trimming and J lost 8 bases, with 7 bases between them. Germline V gives CDR1 KGHDR, CDR2 SFDVKD. Here the CDR3 DNA reads TGTGCCACCAACCTACGTACGCAGTATTTT. Translating gives CATNLRTQYF.

This chain links TRBV10-1 with TRBJ2-1; 9 bases line up with TRBD2. The CDR3 consists of 16 residues. The germline V gene encodes CDR1 WNHNN and CDR2 SYGVQD (reference sequence). The V and J ends lost 6 bases and 5 bases, in that order; junction bases with no gene match: 11. Here the CDR3 reads CASRDFSGRTDNEQFF. The CDR3 DNA is TGCGCCAGCAGGGATTTTAGCGGGAGAACCGACAATGAGCAGTTCTTC.

The gene calls are TRBV10-2 and TRBJ2-3, with D possibly matching TRBD2 (5 bases). Germline CDR1 and CDR2: WSHSY and SAAADI. This CDR3 region has 13 residues. V lost 5 bases and J 5 bases, leaving 11 bases between the germline ends. The CDR3 spells CASSLHRGDTQYF. CDR3 nucleotides: TGCGCCAGCAGTCTCCACCGGGGAGATACGCAGTATTTT.

V usage is TRBV5-4 and J usage is TRBJ2-1; 14 bases align to TRBD2. The V gene's germline CDR1 is SGHNT and CDR2 YYREEE (reference sequence). The CDR3 is 17 amino acids. J lost 8 bases, V lost 4 bases, and 11 bases had no gene match. CDR3: CASSTGTSGSSPDEQFF. The CDR3 nucleotides read TGTGCCAGCAGCACTGGGACTAGCGGGAGTTCCCCCGATGAGCAGTTCTTC.

As regards this clone: One end of the junction varies from germline; a read error may be responsible. The chain recombines TRBV7-9 with TRBJ2-7; D is possibly TRBD1 (6 bases). Germline values: CDR1 SEHNR, CDR2 FQNEAQ (reference sequence). There are 11 residues in the CDR3. Here the CDR3 reads CASSSSGTPYF. As DNA, the CDR3 is TGTGCCAGCAGCTCTTCCGGGACACCGTATTTC.

V gene TRBV28 combines with J gene TRBJ1-2; TRBD1 matches at 9 bases. The CDR3 loop spans 13 amino acids. V lost 6 bases to trimming and J lost 3 bases; unmatched junction nucleotides: 2. Germline V gene sequence: CDR1 MDHEN, CDR2 SYDVKM. CDR3 protein: CASRRQGDYGYTF. The CDR3 DNA sequence: TGTGCCAGCAGGCGACAGGGGGACTATGGCTACACCTTC.